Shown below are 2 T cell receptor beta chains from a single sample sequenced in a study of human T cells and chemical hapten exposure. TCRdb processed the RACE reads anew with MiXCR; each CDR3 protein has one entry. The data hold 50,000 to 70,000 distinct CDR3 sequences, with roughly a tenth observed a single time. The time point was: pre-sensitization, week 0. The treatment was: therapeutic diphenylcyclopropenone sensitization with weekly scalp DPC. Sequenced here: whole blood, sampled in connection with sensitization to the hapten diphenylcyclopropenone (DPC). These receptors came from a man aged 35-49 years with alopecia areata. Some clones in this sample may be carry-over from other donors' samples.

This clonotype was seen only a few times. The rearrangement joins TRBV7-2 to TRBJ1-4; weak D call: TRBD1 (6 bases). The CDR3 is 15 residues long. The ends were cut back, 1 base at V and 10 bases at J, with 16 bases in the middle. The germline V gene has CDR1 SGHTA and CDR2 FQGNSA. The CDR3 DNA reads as TGTGCCAGCAGCTTAGTGGCAGGGGAAGGCGGAAAACTGTTTTTT. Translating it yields CASSLVAGEGGKLFF.

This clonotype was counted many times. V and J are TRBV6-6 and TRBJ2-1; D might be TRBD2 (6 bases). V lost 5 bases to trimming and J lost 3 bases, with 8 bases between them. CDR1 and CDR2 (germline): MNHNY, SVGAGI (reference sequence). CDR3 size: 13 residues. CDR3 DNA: TGTGCCAGCAGTGGGGACTTCTACAATGAGCAGTTCTTC. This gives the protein CASSGDFYNEQFF.